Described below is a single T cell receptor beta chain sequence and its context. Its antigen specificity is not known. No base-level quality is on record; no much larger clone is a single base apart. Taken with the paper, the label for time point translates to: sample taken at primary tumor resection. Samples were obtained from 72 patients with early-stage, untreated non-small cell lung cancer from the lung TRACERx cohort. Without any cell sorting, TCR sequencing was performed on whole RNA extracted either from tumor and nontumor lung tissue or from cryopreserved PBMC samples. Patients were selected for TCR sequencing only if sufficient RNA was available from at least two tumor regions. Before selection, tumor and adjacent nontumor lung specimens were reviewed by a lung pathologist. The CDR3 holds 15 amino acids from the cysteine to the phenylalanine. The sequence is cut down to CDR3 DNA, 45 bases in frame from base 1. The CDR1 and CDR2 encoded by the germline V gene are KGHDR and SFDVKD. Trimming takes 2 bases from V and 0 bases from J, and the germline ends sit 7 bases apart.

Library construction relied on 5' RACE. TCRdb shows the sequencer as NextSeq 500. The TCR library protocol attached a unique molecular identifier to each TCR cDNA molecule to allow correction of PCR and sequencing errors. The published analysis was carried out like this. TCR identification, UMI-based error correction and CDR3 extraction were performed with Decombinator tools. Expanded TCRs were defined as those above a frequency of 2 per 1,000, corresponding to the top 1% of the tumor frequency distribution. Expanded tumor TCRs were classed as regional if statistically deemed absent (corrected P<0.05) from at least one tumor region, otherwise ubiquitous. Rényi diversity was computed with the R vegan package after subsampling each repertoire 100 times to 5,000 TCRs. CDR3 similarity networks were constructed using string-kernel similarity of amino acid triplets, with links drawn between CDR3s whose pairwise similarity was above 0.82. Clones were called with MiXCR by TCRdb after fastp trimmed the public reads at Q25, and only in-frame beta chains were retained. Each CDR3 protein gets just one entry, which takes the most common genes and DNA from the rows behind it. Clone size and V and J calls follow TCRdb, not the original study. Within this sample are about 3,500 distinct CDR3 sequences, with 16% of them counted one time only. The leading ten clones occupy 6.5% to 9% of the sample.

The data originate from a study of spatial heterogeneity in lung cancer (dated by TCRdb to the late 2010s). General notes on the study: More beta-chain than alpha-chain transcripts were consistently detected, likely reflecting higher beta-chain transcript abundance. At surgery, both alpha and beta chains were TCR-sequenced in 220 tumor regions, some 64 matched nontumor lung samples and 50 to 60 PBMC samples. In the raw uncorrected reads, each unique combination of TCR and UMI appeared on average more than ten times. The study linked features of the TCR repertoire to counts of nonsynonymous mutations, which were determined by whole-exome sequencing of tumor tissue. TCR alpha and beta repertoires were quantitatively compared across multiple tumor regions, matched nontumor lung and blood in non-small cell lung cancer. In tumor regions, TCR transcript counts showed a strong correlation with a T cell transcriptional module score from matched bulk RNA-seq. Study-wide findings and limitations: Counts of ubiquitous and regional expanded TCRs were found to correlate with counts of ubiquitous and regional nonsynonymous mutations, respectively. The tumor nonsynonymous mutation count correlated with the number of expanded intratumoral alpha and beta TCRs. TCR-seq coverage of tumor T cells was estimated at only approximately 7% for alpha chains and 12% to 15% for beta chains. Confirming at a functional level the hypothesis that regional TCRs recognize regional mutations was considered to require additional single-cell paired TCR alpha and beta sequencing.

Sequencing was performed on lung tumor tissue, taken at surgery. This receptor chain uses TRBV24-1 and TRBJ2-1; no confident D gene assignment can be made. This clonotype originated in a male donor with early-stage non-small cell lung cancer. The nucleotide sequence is TGTGCCACCAGTGATTCCCCAAGCTCCTACAATGAGCAGTTCTTC. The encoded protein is CATSDSPSSYNEQFF.